The sequence of this TCR beta chain was determined in a study of blood T cell repertoires in COVID-19. Study as a whole: Samples taken during acute and convalescent COVID-19 were collected in the United States, Italy and Spain. PBMCs, B-cell-depleted T cells, or T cells provided the cDNA or gDNA that made up the material.

In the original workflow: Counts of nucleated cells, estimated from reference gene primer amplification, were obtained. Here immunoSEQ multiplex PCR was the method, and the copy in TCRdb shows in-frame clones only, minus some. The DNA was the basis for D and trimming; V, J and clone size are from that table. The profile shows roughly 360,000 clones, more than 65% of them singletons. Germline CDR1 LGHDT, CDR2 YNNKEL (reference sequence). The V gene lost 1 base and the J gene lost 5 bases, with 6 bases spanning the gap. CDR3 length: 13 residues. The chain joins TRBV3-1 (or the pseudogene TRBV3-2) to TRBJ1-5; no firm D call. The clonotype comes from a human donor with acute or convalescent COVID-19. The donor label of this sample is uncertain. Sequencing was carried out using peripheral blood. The CDR3 sequence is CASSQAVYQPQHF. CDR3 DNA sequence: TGTGCCAGCAGCCAAGCGGTGTATCAGCCCCAGCATTTT.